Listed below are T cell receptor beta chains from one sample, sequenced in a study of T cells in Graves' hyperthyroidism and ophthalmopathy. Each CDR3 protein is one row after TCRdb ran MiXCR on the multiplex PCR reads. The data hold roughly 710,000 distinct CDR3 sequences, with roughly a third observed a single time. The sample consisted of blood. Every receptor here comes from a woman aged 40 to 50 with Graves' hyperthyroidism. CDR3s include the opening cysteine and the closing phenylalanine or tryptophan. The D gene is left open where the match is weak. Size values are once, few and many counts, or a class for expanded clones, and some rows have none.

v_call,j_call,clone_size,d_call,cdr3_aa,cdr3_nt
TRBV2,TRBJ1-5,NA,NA,CASSPPPGTLGSNQPQHF,TGTGCCAGCTCACCACCGCCCGGGACACTGGGGAGCAATCAGCCCCAGCATTTT
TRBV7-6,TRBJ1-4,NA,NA,CASSQGRGIGEKLFF,TGTGCCAGCAGCCAAGGGAGGGGGATCGGTGAAAAACTGTTTTTT
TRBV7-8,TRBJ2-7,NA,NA,CASTTTDYEQYF,TGTGCCAGCACCACAACAGACTACGAGCAGTACTTC
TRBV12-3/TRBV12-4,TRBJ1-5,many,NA,CASRARQNQPQHF,TGTGCCAGCAGAGCTAGACAGAATCAGCCCCAGCATTTT
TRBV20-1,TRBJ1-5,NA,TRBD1,CSASRTGTDQPQHF,TGCAGTGCTAGCCGGACAGGTACCGATCAGCCCCAGCATTTT
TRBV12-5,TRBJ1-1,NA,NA,CASGLSTGGLNTEAFF,TGTGCTAGTGGTTTGTCCACGGGGGGGCTCAACACTGAAGCTTTCTTT
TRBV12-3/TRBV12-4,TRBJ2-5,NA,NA,CASTGAGETQYF,TGTGCCAGCACAGGAGCAGGGGAGACCCAGTACTTC
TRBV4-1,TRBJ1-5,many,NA,CASSQLPDGQPQHF,TGCGCCAGCAGCCAACTCCCTGATGGACAGCCCCAGCATTTT
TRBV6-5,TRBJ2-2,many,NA,CASRRTLSAGELFF,TGTGCCAGCAGACGGACCCTCTCGGCCGGGGAGCTGTTTTTT
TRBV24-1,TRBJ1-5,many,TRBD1,CATSEDGTVGDQPQHF,TGTGCCACCAGTGAGGACGGGACAGTGGGGGATCAGCCCCAGCATTTT
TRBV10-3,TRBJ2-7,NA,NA,CAISGGTVSYEQYF,TGTGCCATCAGTGGCGGGACAGTGTCCTACGAGCAGTACTTC
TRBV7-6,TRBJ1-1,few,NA,CASSSDAGGSNTEAFF,TGTGCCAGCAGCTCAGACGCGGGGGGGTCTAACACTGAAGCTTTCTTT
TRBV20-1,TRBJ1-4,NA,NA,CSALKAATNEKLFF,TGCAGTGCTTTAAAGGCGGCAACTAATGAAAAACTGTTTTTT
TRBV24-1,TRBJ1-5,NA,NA,CATRGTANQPQHF,TGTGCCACCAGAGGGACGGCGAATCAGCCCCAGCATTTT
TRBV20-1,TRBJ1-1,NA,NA,CSAGSARGNTEAFF,TGCAGTGCTGGGTCCGCCAGGGGGAACACTGAAGCTTTCTTT
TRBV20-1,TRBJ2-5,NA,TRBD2,CSARDQLAGKETQYF,TGCAGTGCTAGAGATCAACTAGCGGGGAAAGAGACCCAGTACTTC
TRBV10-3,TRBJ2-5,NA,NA,CAILGAGSIQETQYF,TGTGCCATCCTGGGCGCCGGGAGTATCCAAGAGACCCAGTACTTC
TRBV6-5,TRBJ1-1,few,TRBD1,CASRRQGGREAFF,TGTGCCAGCAGGAGACAGGGGGGGAGGGAAGCTTTCTTT
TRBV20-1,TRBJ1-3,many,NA,CSATHREEENTIYF,TGCAGTGCTACCCACAGGGAAGAAGAAAACACCATATATTTT
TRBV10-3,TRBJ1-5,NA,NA,CAISWGAYSNQPQHF,TGTGCCATCAGTTGGGGGGCCTATAGCAATCAGCCCCAGCATTTT
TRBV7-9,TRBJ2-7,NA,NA,CASSSGASGSSYEQYF,TGTGCCAGCAGCTCCGGGGCCTCAGGGTCCTCCTACGAGCAGTACTTC
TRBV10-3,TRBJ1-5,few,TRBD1,CASAGTDSNQPQHF,TGTGCCAGCGCCGGGACAGATAGCAATCAGCCCCAGCATTTT
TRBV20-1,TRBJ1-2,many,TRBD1,CSAPGQSNYGYTF,TGCAGTGCACCGGGACAGTCTAACTATGGCTACACCTTC
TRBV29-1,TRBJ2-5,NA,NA,CSVEDSGLQETQYF,TGCAGCGTTGAAGATAGCGGACTACAAGAGACCCAGTACTTC
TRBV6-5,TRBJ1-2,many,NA,CASSYDSLNYGYTF,TGTGCCAGCAGTTACGACAGCTTGAACTATGGCTACACCTTC
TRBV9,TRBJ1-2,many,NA,CASSPWGEGGYTF,TGTGCCAGCAGCCCATGGGGAGAGGGTGGCTACACCTTC
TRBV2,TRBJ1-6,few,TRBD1,CASTFGQGMANSPLHF,TGTGCCAGCACCTTCGGACAGGGGATGGCAAATTCACCCCTCCACTTT
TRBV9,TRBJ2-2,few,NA,CASSEPRATGEYTGELFF,TGTGCCAGCAGCGAGCCACGGGCGACGGGGGAGTACACCGGGGAGCTGTTTTTT
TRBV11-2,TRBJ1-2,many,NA,CASSSVLYGYTF,TGTGCCAGCAGCTCCGTGTTGTATGGCTACACCTTC
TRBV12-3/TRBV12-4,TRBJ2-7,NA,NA,CASTGFGLYEQYF,TGTGCCAGCACGGGGTTTGGGCTGTACGAGCAGTACTTC
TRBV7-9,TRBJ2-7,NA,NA,CASRPGHYLSEQYF,TGTGCCAGCAGGCCGGGCCATTACCTCTCAGAGCAGTACTTC
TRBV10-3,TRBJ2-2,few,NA,CASQKTGLGGELFF,TGTGCCAGCCAAAAAACAGGGCTGGGCGGGGAGCTGTTTTTT
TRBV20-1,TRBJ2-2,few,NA,CSASTRPSGELFF,TGCAGTGCCAGCACCAGACCGTCCGGGGAGCTGTTTTTT